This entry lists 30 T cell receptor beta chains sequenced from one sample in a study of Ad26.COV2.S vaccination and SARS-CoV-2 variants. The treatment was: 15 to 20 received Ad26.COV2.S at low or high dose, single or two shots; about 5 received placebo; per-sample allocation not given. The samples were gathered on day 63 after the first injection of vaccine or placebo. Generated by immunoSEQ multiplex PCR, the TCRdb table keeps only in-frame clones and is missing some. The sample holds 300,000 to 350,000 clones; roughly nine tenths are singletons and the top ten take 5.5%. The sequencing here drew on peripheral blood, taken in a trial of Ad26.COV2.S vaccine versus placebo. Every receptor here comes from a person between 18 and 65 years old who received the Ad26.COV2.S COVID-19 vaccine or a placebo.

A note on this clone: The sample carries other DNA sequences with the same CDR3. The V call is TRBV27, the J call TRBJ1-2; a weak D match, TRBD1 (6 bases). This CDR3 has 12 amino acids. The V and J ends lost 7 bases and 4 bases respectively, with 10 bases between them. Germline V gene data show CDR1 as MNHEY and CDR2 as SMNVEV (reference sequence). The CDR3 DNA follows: TGTGCCAGCATGGGGGCAGCCTATGGCTACACCTTC. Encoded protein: CASMGAAYGYTF.

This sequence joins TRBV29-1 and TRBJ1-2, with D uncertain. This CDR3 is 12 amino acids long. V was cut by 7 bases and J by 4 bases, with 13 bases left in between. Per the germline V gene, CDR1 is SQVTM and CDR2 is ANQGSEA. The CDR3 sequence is CSGGWPFYGYTF. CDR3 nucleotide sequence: TGCAGCGGTGGTTGGCCTTTCTATGGCTACACCTTC. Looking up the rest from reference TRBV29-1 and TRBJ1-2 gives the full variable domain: SAVISQKPSRDICQRGTSLTIQCQVDSQVTMMFWYRQQPGQSLTLIATANQGSEATYESGFVIDKFPISRPNLTFSTLTVSNMSPEDSSIYLCSGGWPFYGYTFGSGTRLTVV.

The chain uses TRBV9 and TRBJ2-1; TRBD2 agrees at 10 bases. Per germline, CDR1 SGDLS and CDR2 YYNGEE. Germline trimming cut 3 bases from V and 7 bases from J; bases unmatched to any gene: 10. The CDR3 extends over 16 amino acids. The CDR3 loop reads CASSAGGAGGKNEQFF. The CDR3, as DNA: TGTGCCAGCAGCGCGGGAGGAGCGGGAGGGAAGAATGAGCAGTTCTTC.

CDR3: CASSLTSGTASNEQYF. The CDR3 DNA sequence: TGCGCCAGCAGCTTAACGAGCGGGACAGCCTCAAACGAGCAGTACTTC. This chain links TRBV5-1 with TRBJ2-7; tentatively, D is TRBD1 or TRBD2 (7 bases each). This CDR3 contains 16 residues. Germline V gene data show CDR1 as SGHRS and CDR2 as YFSETQ. Trimming took 2 bases from V and 5 from J, leaving 20 bases between them.

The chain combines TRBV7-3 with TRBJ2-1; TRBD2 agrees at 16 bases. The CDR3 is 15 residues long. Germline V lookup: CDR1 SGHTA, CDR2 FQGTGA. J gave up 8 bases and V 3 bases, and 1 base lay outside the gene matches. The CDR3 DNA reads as TGTGCCAGCAGCTTGGGACTAGCGGGAGGGGATGAGCAGTTCTTC. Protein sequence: CASSLGLAGGDEQFF.

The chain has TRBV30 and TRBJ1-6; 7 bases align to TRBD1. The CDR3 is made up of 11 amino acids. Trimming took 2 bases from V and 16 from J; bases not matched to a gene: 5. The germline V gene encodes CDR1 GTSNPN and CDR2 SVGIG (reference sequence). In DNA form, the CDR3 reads TGTGCCTGGAGTCAAGGGACAGATCTCCACTTT. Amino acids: CAWSQGTDLHF.

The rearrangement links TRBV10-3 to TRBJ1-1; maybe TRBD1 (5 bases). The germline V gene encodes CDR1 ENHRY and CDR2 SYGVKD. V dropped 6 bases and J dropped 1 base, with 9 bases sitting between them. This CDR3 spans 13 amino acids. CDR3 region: CAISPTENTEAFF. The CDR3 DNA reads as TGTGCCATCAGCCCGACAGAGAACACTGAAGCTTTCTTT.

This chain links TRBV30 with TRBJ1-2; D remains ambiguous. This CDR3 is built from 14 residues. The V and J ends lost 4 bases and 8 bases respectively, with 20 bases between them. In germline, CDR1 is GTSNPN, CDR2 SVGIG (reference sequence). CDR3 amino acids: CAWTEDPIPMGYTF. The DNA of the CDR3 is TGTGCCTGGACGGAGGACCCGATTCCTATGGGCTACACCTTC.

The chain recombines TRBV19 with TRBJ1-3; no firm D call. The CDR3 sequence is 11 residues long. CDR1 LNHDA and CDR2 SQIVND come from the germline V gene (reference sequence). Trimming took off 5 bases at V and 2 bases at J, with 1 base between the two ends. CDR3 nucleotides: TGTGCCAGTAGTCCTGGAAACACCATATATTTT. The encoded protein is CASSPGNTIYF.

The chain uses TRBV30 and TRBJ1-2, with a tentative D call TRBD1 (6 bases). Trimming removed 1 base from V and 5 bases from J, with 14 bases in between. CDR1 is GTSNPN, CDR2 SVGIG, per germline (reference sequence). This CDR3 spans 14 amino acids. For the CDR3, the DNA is TGTGCCTGGAGTGCCCTCGACAGGAGATATGGCTACACCTTC. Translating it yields CAWSALDRRYGYTF.

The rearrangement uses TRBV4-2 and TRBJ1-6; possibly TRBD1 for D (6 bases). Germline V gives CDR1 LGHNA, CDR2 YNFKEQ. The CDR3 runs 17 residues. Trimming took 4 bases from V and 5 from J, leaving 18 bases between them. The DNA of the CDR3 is TGTGCCAGCAGCCCTCACGGAAGGGGGGGGGATAATTCACCCCTCCACTTT. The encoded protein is CASSPHGRGGDNSPLHF.

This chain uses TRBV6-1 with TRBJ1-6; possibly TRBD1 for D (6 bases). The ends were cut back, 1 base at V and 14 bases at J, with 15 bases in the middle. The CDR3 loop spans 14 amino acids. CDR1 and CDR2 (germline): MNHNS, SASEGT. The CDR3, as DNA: TGTGCCAGCAGTGAAGAGGGGGGGGGTTTTGCCCTCCACTTT. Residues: CASSEEGGGFALHF.

The CDR3 sequence is CASSQVPRGGNTEAFF. The CDR3 DNA follows: TGTGCCAGCAGCCAAGTCCCCAGGGGAGGAAACACTGAAGCTTTCTTT. This chain uses TRBV14 with TRBJ1-1; D possibly corresponds to TRBD1 (6 bases). The CDR3 covers 16 residues. Trimming stripped 1 base from V and 2 bases from J, with 14 bases between. CDR1 and CDR2 (germline): SGHDN, FVKESK.

The CDR3 nucleotides read TGTGCCAGTAGTGAGGGGGGAAGAGAGACCCAGTACTTC. It is translated as CASSEGGRETQYF. The chain combines TRBV19 with TRBJ2-5; D may match TRBD1 or TRBD2 (6 bases each). The germline V gene encodes CDR1 LNHDA and CDR2 SQIVND (reference sequence). Trimming left V 5 bases short and J 4 bases short, with 11 bases between. The CDR3 runs to 13 residues.

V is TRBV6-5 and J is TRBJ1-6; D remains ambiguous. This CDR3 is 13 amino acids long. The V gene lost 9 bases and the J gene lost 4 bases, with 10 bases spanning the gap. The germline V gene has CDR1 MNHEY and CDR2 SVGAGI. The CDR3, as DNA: TGTGCCAGTAAGAGGCCATATAATTCACCCCTCCACTTT. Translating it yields CASKRPYNSPLHF.

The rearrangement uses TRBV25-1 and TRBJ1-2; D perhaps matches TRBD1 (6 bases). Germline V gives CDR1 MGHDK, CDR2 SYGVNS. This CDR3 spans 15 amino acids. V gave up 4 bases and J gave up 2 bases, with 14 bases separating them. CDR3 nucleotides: TGTGCCAGCAGTGCCCAGGGACACGGAAACTATGGCTACACCTTC. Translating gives CASSAQGHGNYGYTF.

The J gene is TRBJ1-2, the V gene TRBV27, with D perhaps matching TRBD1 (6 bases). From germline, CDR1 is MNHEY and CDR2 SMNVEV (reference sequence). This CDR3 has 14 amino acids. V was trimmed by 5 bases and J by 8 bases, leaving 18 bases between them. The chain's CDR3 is CASSQRSGVVGYTF. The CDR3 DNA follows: TGTGCCAGCAGTCAGCGTTCAGGGGTGGTAGGCTACACCTTC.

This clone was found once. The CDR3 DNA follows: TGTGCCAGCAGTGACGGGCCAGATGGCTACACCTTC. Its protein is CASSDGPDGYTF. The chain carries TRBV6-4 and TRBJ1-2, with D unclear. The V gene's germline CDR1 is MRHNA and CDR2 SNTAGT. This CDR3 contains 12 residues. Deletions cut 2 bases from V and 6 bases from J, with 7 bases between.

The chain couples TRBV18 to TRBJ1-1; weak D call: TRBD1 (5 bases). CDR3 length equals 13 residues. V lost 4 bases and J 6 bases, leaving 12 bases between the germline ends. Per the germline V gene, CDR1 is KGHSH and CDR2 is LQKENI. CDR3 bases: TGTGCCAGCTCACATTCTCGAGGGGCTGAAGCTTTCTTT. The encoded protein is CASSHSRGAEAFF.

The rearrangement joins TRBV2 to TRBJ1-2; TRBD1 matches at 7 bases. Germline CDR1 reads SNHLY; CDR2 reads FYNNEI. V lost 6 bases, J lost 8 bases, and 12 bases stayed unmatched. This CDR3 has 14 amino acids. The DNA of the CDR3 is TGTGCCAGCAGCAAAAGAGACAGGGCGGAGGGCTACACCTTC. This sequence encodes CASSKRDRAEGYTF.

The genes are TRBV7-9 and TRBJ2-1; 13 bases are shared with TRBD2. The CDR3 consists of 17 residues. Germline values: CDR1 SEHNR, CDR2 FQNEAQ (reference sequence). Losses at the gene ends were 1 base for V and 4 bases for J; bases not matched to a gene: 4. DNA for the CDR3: TGTGCCAGCAGCTTAGAGACTAGCGGGGGGATGTACAATGAGCAGTTCTTC. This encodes CASSLETSGGMYNEQFF.

The CDR3 bases are TGTGCCAGCAGCCTACCCGAGCGGGAGGGCGATACGCAGTATTTT. It is translated as CASSLPEREGDTQYF. This rearrangement joins TRBV6-2 or TRBV6-3 to TRBJ2-3; 10 bases match TRBD2. Germline V gives CDR1 MNHEY, CDR2 SVGEGT. J gave up 6 bases and V 6 bases, and 9 bases lay outside the gene matches. This CDR3 contains 15 residues.

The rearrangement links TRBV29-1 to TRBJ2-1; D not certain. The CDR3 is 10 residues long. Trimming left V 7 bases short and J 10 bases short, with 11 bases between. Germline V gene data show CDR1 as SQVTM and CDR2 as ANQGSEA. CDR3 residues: CSGGDSEQFF. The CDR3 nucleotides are TGCAGCGGGGGTGACTCCGAGCAGTTCTTC.

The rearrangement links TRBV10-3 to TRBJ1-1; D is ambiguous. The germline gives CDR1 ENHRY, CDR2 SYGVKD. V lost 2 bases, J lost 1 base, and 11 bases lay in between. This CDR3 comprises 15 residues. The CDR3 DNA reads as TGTGCCATCAGTGAGCCCGGAGCCCCGAACACTGAAGCTTTCTTT. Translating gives CAISEPGAPNTEAFF.

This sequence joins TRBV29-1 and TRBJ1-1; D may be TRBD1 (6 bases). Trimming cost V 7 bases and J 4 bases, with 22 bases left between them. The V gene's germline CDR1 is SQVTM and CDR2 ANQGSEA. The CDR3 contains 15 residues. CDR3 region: CSARGGPGWSTEAFF. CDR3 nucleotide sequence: TGCAGCGCCCGGGGGGGGCCGGGGTGGAGCACTGAAGCTTTCTTT.

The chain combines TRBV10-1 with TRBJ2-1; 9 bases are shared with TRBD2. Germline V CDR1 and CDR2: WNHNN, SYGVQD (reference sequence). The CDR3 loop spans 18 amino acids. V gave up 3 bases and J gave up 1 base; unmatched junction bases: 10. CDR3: CASSEGAGGPESYNEQFF. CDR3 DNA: TGCGCCAGCAGTGAAGGAGCGGGGGGCCCTGAGTCCTACAATGAGCAGTTCTTC.

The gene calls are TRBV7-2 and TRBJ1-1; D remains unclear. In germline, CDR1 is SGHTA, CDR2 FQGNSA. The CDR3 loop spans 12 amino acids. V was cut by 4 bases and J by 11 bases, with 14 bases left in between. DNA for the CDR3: TGTGCCAGCAGCTCGGCCCTGGTTAGGGCTTTCTTT. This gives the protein CASSSALVRAFF.

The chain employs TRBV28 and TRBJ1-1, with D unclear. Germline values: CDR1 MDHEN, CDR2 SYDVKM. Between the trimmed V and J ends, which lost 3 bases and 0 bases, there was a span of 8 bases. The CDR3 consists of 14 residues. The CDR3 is CASSFQTVNTEAFF. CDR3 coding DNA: TGTGCCAGCAGTTTCCAGACGGTGAACACTGAAGCTTTCTTT.

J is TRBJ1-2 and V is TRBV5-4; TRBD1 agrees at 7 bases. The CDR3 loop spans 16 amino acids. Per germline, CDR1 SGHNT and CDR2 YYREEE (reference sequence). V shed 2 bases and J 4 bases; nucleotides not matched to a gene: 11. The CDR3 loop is CASSLPPGQNFYGYTF. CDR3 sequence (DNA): TGTGCCAGCAGCTTACCTCCGGGACAGAACTTCTATGGCTACACCTTC.

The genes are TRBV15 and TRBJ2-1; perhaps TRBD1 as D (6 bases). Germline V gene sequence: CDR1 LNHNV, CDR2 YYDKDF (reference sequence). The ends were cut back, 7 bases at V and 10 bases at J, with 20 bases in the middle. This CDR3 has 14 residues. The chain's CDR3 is CATMWGHSMREQFF. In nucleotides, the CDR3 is TGTGCCACCATGTGGGGGCATTCGATGAGGGAGCAGTTCTTC.